The following is a TCR beta chain sequence with its context. Profiling relied on immunoSEQ multiplex PCR, and the TCRdb table lists in-frame clones only, not all of them. The sample comprises under 300,000 clones, approximately 80% of which are singletons, and 4.5% to 6% rests with the top ten. This specimen comes from a study of blood T cell repertoires in COVID-19. Study-level information: Samples taken during acute and convalescent COVID-19 were collected in the United States, Italy and Spain. The analysed material was cDNA or gDNA that came from T cells, B-cell-depleted T cells, or PBMCs.

The CDR3 covers 14 residues. Between the trimmed V and J ends, which lost 6 bases and 3 bases, there was a span of 11 bases. Per the germline V gene, CDR1 is LGHDT and CDR2 is YNNKEL (reference sequence). The clonotype comes from an elderly woman with active or convalescent COVID-19. The genes are TRBV3-1 (or the pseudogene TRBV3-2) and TRBJ2-2; D uncertain. The sequencing sample was made of peripheral blood. Here the CDR3 DNA reads TGTGCCAGCAGTCGGCCGGGTTACACCGGGGAGCTGTTTTTT. This codes for CASSRPGYTGELFF.